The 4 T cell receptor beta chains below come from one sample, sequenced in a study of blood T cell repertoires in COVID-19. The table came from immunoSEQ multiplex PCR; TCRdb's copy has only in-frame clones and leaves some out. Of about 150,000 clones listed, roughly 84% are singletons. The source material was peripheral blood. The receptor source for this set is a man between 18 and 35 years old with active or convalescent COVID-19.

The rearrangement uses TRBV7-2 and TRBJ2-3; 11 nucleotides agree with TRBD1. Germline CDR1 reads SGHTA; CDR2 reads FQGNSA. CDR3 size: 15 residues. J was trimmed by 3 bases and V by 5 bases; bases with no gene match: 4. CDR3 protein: CASSGDRGKTDTQYF. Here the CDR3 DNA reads TGTGCCAGCAGCGGGGACAGGGGGAAGACAGATACGCAGTATTTT.

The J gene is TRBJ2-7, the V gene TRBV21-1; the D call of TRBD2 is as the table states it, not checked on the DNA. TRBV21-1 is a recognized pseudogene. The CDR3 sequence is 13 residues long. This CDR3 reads CASSHRRDYEQYF. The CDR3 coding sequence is TGTGCCAGCAGCCACCGGAGGGACTACGAGCAGTACTTC.

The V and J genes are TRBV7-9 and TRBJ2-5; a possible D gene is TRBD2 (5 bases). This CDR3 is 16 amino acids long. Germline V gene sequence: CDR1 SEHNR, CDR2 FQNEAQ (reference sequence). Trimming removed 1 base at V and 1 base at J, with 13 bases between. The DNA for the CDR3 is TGTGCCAGCAGCTTAGTAACCTCGACTACCCAAGAGACCCAGTACTTC. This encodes CASSLVTSTTQETQYF.

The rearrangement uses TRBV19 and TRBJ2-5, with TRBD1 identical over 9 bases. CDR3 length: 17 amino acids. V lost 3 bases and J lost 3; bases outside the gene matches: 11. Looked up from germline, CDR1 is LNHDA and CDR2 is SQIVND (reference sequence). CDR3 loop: CASSILPGTGQKETQYF. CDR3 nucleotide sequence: TGTGCCAGTAGTATCCTCCCCGGGACAGGGCAAAAAGAGACCCAGTACTTC.